This passage covers 27 T cell receptor beta chains from one sample sequenced in a study of tumor and adjacent non-tumor tissue in lung cancer. The template was RNA from unsorted bulk tissue. The library came from three nested PCR rounds adapted from ARM-PCR protocols. TCRdb used MiXCR to reprocess the multiplex PCR reads, holding one entry per CDR3 protein. The sample carries approximately 70,000 distinct CDR3 sequences, roughly 72% recorded once. Sample: lung tumor tissue. These receptors originate from a man aged 55 to 70 with non-small cell lung cancer.

This clonotype has just a few counts. The chain employs TRBV5-1 and TRBJ2-1; 11 bases are a match to TRBD2. CDR3 size: 19 residues. After removal of 5 bases from V and 3 bases from J, the junction contained 16 bases not matched to a gene. Germline V gene sequence: CDR1 SGHRS, CDR2 YFSETQ. The CDR3 loop is CASRQKGHPGLADYNEQFF. CDR3 bases: TGCGCCAGCAGGCAAAAAGGACACCCGGGACTAGCGGACTACAATGAGCAGTTCTTC.

The chain links TRBV13 to TRBJ2-3; D remains ambiguous. CDR3 length equals 15 residues. V lost 2 bases, J lost 2 bases, and 11 bases lay in between. Germline V gene lookup returns CDR1 PRHDT and CDR2 FYEKMQ (reference sequence). CDR3: CASSLKRQNTDTQYF. The CDR3 DNA is TGTGCCAGCAGCTTAAAGAGACAAAACACAGATACGCAGTATTTT.

About this clonotype: The missing conserved phenylalanine or tryptophan at the end of this CDR3 makes a read error likely. The V and J genes are TRBV6-5 and TRBJ2-7; tentative D call: TRBD1 (5 bases). Germline V gene lookup returns CDR1 MNHEY and CDR2 SVGAGI. Deletions cut 2 bases from V and 4 bases from J, with 15 bases between. CDR3 length equals 15 residues. CDR3 coding DNA: TGTGCCAGCAGTTACGGGGCTAGTCAGGTTTACGAGCAGTACTTA. Translating it yields CASSYGASQVYEQYL.

J is TRBJ2-7 and V is TRBV6-2 or TRBV6-3, with TRBD1 identical over 9 bases. This CDR3 has 14 amino acids. CDR1 and CDR2 from the germline V gene are MNHEY and SVGEGT. Unmatched junction bases numbered 12, after V lost 10 bases and J lost 5 bases. This CDR3 reads CATRGPGQGHEQYF. As DNA, the CDR3 is TGTGCCACCAGAGGGCCGGGACAGGGACACGAGCAGTACTTC.

This clonotype came up many times. This chain links TRBV6-5 with TRBJ2-5; D may be TRBD2 (6 bases). The CDR3 length is 18 residues. Germline CDR1 is MNHEY and CDR2 is SVGAGI. Trimming shortened V by 2 bases and J by 2 bases, and 21 bases separated the two germline ends. The CDR3 here is CASSYGSFGGGVQETQYF. DNA of the CDR3: TGTGCCAGCAGTTACGGCTCGTTCGGGGGTGGAGTTCAAGAGACCCAGTACTTC.

Comments on this clonotype: A read error is possible here, since a much larger clone lies one base away. V is TRBV12-3 or TRBV12-4 and J is TRBJ1-3; D gene uncertain. Trimming removed 6 bases from V and 0 bases from J, with 27 bases in between. This CDR3 spans 20 amino acids. CDR3 amino acids: CASSSFRARSTPSSGNTIYF. DNA of the CDR3: TGTGCCAGCAGCTCCTTCCGCGCGAGAAGCACCCCGAGCTCTGGAAACACCATATATTTT.

Of note for this clonotype: It is likely a read error, because the conserved phenylalanine at the end of the CDR3 is missing. V gene TRBV10-2 combines with J gene TRBJ2-7; D is undetermined. Germline-derived CDR1 and CDR2 are WSHSY and SAAADI. V was trimmed by 7 bases and J by 2 bases, leaving 12 bases between them. The CDR3 is made up of 13 amino acids. CDR3 region: CASNAGGTYEQYL. CDR3 nucleotide sequence: TGCGCCAGCAATGCCGGCGGAACCTACGAGCAGTACCTC.

This clonotype was seen more than once but under ten times. With a much larger clone just one base away, this may be a read error. The rearrangement uses TRBV20-1 and TRBJ2-1, with a weak D call TRBD1 (5 bases). Germline V gene lookup returns CDR1 DFQATT and CDR2 SNEGSKA (reference sequence). V lost 5 bases to trimming and J lost 10 bases, with 18 bases between them. The CDR3 has 13 amino acids. The CDR3 DNA sequence: TGCAGTGCTGGTACAGGTGTCCCCAGGGAGCAGTTCTTC. It is translated as CSAGTGVPREQFF.

About this clonotype itself: No conserved phenylalanine or tryptophan ends this CDR3, so it is likely a read error. V and J are TRBV6-1 and TRBJ2-1; tentatively, D is TRBD1 (5 bases). Germline CDR1 is MNHNS and CDR2 is SASEGT. The CDR3 length is 15 residues. The CDR3 DNA reads as TGTGCCAGCAGGGTCGACACAGGACCTCACAAAGAGCAGTTCATC. It encodes CASRVDTGPHKEQFI.

As concerns this clonotype: A read error is likely, as this CDR3 ends without the conserved phenylalanine or tryptophan. No DNA is shown, since the ends of the CDR3 on it are uncertain; the CDR3 is the one TCRdb lists. The rearrangement joins TRBV11-3 to TRBJ1-1. Germline V CDR1 and CDR2: SGHNT, YENEEA. The CDR3 contains 13 residues when both ends are counted. The CDR3 protein is CASSLGENTEAVI.

The gene calls are TRBV6-1 and TRBJ2-3; D is perhaps TRBD2 (6 bases). V was shortened by 11 bases and J by 10 bases, with 25 bases between the two germline ends. Germline assignment: CDR1 MNHNS and CDR2 SASEGT. The CDR3 spans 14 residues. This chain's CDR3 is CAGCLTRSTDAQYF. For the CDR3, the DNA is TGTGCCGGCTGTTTGACTAGAAGCACAGACGCGCAGTATTTT.

In its sample, this clonotype was seen many times. The chain couples TRBV14 to TRBJ1-1; no definite D call. Trimming took off 0 bases at V and 2 bases at J, with 1 base between the two ends. The CDR3 has 12 residues. CDR1 and CDR2 (germline): SGHDN, FVKESK. The CDR3 DNA is TGTGCCAGCAGCCAAGACAACACTGAAGCTTTCTTT. Its protein is CASSQDNTEAFF.

This clonotype has a single count. In this CDR3 the conserved last residue, phenylalanine or tryptophan, is missing, so a read error is likely. The CDR3, as DNA: TGTGCCAGCAGTGGGGACAGTCTTGTCGATGAGCAGTACCTC. Protein product: CASSGDSLVDEQYL. V and J are TRBV6-1 and TRBJ2-7; 7 bases line up with TRBD1. This CDR3 comprises 14 residues. V shed 4 bases and J 7 bases; nucleotides not matched to a gene: 10. Germline V gives CDR1 MNHNS, CDR2 SASEGT.

A word on this clonotype: Given the absence of the conserved phenylalanine or tryptophan at the CDR3 end, a read error is likely. The chain joins TRBV6-6 to TRBJ2-7; D is perhaps TRBD1 (5 bases). This CDR3 region has 12 residues. The germline gives CDR1 MNHNY, CDR2 SVGAGI (reference sequence). In nucleotides, the CDR3 is TGTGCGATTTCACAGGCAAAGGTCGAGCAGTACTCC. Its protein is CAISQAKVEQYS.

As to this clonotype: At one end, the junction sequence differs from germline, possibly due to a read error. The chain couples TRBV5-1 to TRBJ2-5, with D tentatively TRBD2 (6 bases). The CDR3 contains 16 residues. Germline-derived CDR1 and CDR2 are SGHRS and YFSETQ. CDR3 residues: CVSSLASVSRGETQYF. The CDR3 DNA follows: TGCGTCAGCAGCTTGGCTAGCGTCAGTCGGGGAGAGACCCAGTACTTC.

About this clonotype itself: Germline and junction disagree at one end, which may indicate a read error. The CDR3 DNA reads TGTGGCAGCAGACAGGGTTCTGGAAACACCATATATTTT. Amino acids: CGSRQGSGNTIYF. The V and J genes are TRBV6-1 and TRBJ1-3; TRBD1 aligns across 7 bases. The CDR3 sequence is 13 residues long. Germline V lookup: CDR1 MNHNS, CDR2 SASEGT.

Comments on this clonotype: A read error may account for a junction end that differs from germline. The chain has TRBV28 and TRBJ2-7, with TRBD1 matching over 8 bases. There are 15 residues in the CDR3. Germline V gives CDR1 MDHEN, CDR2 SYDVKM. Written as DNA, the CDR3 is TGTGCCAGCTCGTTCTCAGGGGGCGAATGGTACGAACAGTACTTC. Encoded protein: CASSFSGGEWYEQYF.

About this clonotype: The junction and the germline gene differ at one end; a read error may be behind it. This chain joins TRBV6-5 and TRBJ1-1; possibly TRBD1 for D (6 bases). The germline CDR1 and CDR2 sequences are MNHEY and SVGAGI. The CDR3 spans 15 residues. The CDR3 nucleotides read TGTGCCAGCGGTTACTCCCGCAGGGGTGAGGCTGAAGGTTTCTTT. Amino acids: CASGYSRRGEAEGFF.

The rearrangement links TRBV6-5 to TRBJ1-2, with D unresolved. Trimming took off 8 bases at V and 2 bases at J, with 12 bases between the two ends. The CDR3 loop spans 13 amino acids. CDR1 MNHEY and CDR2 SVGAGI come from the germline V gene. CDR3 residues: CASGCYTNYGYTF. The CDR3 nucleotides read TGTGCCAGCGGTTGCTACACCAACTATGGCTACACCTTC.

With respect to this clonotype: A junction end diverges from the germline sequence, so it may reflect a read error. V usage is TRBV29-1 and J usage is TRBJ2-3; D is undetermined. The CDR3 contains 14 residues. From germline, CDR1 is SQVTM and CDR2 ANQGSEA. The CDR3 spells CNVMVIHRTDTQYF. The DNA of the CDR3 is TGTAACGTTATGGTAATCCATCGCACAGATACGCAGTATTTT.

This clonotype was observed a handful of times. V is TRBV25-1 and J is TRBJ1-6; a weak D match, TRBD1 (5 bases). Per the germline V gene, CDR1 is MGHDK and CDR2 is SYGVNS. The V end was cut by 3 bases, the J end by 0 bases, with 15 bases between. This CDR3 contains 18 residues. CDR3 nucleotide sequence: TGTGCCAGCAGTGAGAATACCGAGGGGAGCTCCTATAATTCACCCCTCCACTTT. It translates to CASSENTEGSSYNSPLHF.

Note on this clonotype: The CDR3 end shows no conserved phenylalanine or tryptophan, and so a read error is likely. The limits of the CDR3 on the DNA are not certain, so only TCRdb's listed CDR3 is given. The V call is TRBV6-5, the J call TRBJ2-7; TRBD2, the table's D call, was not compared with the DNA. The CDR3 spans 15 amino acids, including both terminal residues. Per germline, CDR1 MNHEY and CDR2 SVGAGI. CDR3 loop: CVSSYSRRETDGQNY.

Sample share makes this clonotype large. V and J are TRBV11-3 and TRBJ2-3; D is unclear. V gave up 1 base and J gave up 5 bases, with 7 bases separating them. The CDR3 is 13 amino acids. The germline gives CDR1 SGHNT, CDR2 YENEEA. Written as DNA, the CDR3 is TGTGCCAGCAGCTTAGTCCCCCAAGATACGCAGTATTTT. Protein sequence: CASSLVPQDTQYF.

As for this clonotype: A junction boundary mismatches the germline segment, possibly from a read error. The chain joins TRBV10-2 to TRBJ2-7, with D maybe TRBD1 (6 bases). Germline CDR1 and CDR2: WSHSY and SAAADI. This CDR3 has 14 residues. The CDR3 DNA follows: TGCGCCTGCAGAGACAATACAGGGATCTACGAGCAGTACTTC. Protein: CACRDNTGIYEQYF.

Points on this clonotype: A much larger clone lies a single base off, so this may be a read error. The chain employs TRBV14 and TRBJ2-7; 7 nucleotides line up with TRBD2. This CDR3 spans 15 amino acids. With V trimmed by 4 bases and J by 6 bases, 12 bases remained unmatched. Germline CDR1 reads SGHDN; CDR2 reads FVKESK. The CDR3, as DNA: TGTGCCAGCAGCCTTGAATCCGGGAGGCACAGCGAGCAGTACTTC. This translates into CASSLESGRHSEQYF.

In this sample, this clonotype turned up a few times. Since a much larger clone is just one base distant, this may be a read error. The chain combines TRBV29-1 with TRBJ1-1; 8 bases are a match to TRBD1. The germline CDR1 and CDR2 sequences are SQVTM and ANQGSEA. The CDR3 loop spans 12 amino acids. CDR3 region: CSVDPQTGEASF. The CDR3 bases are TGCAGCGTCGATCCTCAGACAGGGGAAGCTTCCTTT.

About this clonotype: The junction departs from the called germline gene at one end, perhaps through a read error. V gene TRBV20-1 combines with J gene TRBJ2-5; 12 bases match TRBD2. This CDR3 has 16 amino acids. The germline V gene encodes CDR1 DFQATT and CDR2 SNEGSKA (reference sequence). CDR3 amino acids: CSAGRTSGRPQATQYF. Written as DNA, the CDR3 is TGTAGTGCTGGAAGAACTAGCGGGAGGCCCCAAGCGACCCAGTATTTC.